This is a list of T cell receptor beta chains from one sample in a study of blood T cells in healthy people across ages. TCRdb used MiXCR to reprocess the 5' RACE reads, holding one entry per CDR3 protein. The data show around 620,000 distinct CDR3 sequences, about 26% seen once. The sequencing sample was made of blood. The receptors stem from an older woman in good health. CDR3s include the opening cysteine and the closing phenylalanine or tryptophan. Each record gives: CDR3 DNA, CDR3 protein, V gene, J gene, D gene, clone size. The D gene is left open where the match is weak. Some rows mark clone size as missing; the rest say once, few, many or name a class of expanded clone.

DNA: TGTGCCACCAGCAGAGGGACCGGCGGGGACAGGGTACGAGAGACCCAGTACTTC
CDR3: CATSRGTGGDRVRETQYF
V: TRBV15
J: TRBJ2-5
D: TRBD1
size: .

DNA: TGCGCCAGCAGCCGGACAGGGGAAAGGAGCGGTGAAGCTTTCTTT
CDR3: CASSRTGERSGEAFF
V: TRBV5-1
J: TRBJ1-1
D: TRBD1
size: .

DNA: TGTGCCACCAGTGATCCTGGACAGGCTAAGGAGTATTTT
CDR3: CATSDPGQAKEYF
V: TRBV24-1
J: TRBJ2-3
D: TRBD1
size: few

DNA: TGTGCCAGCAGCTTGTACAGTGGAAAACTGTTTTTT
CDR3: CASSLYSGKLFF
V: TRBV11-2
J: TRBJ1-4
D: .
size: few

DNA: TGTGCCAGCAGTTTTGGTGGGGACAGTAGCGAGCAGTACTTC
CDR3: CASSFGGDSSEQYF
V: TRBV6-2/TRBV6-3
J: TRBJ2-7
D: TRBD1
size: few

DNA: TGTGCCAGCAAAAGAGCTCCTAATGAAAAACTGTTTTTT
CDR3: CASKRAPNEKLFF
V: TRBV12-3/TRBV12-4
J: TRBJ1-4
D: .
size: few

DNA: TGTGCCAGCAGCTTAGGCGGACCTAACAATGAGCAGTTCTTC
CDR3: CASSLGGPNNEQFF
V: TRBV7-3
J: TRBJ2-1
D: .
size: few

DNA: TGTGCCAGCAGCCAACCGGGACTAGCGTTGGATGAGCAGTTCTTC
CDR3: CASSQPGLALDEQFF
V: TRBV4-2
J: TRBJ2-1
D: TRBD2
size: .

DNA: TGTGCCAGCAGCCAAGATCCCGGGACAGGGGGCTCACCCCTCCACTTT
CDR3: CASSQDPGTGGSPLHF
V: TRBV4-2
J: TRBJ1-6
D: TRBD1
size: .

DNA: TGTACCAGCATGCGGACAGGCCCAAATACGCGGTATTTT
CDR3: CTSMRTGPNTRYF
V: TRBV12-3/TRBV12-4
J: TRBJ2-3
D: TRBD1
size: .

DNA: TGCGCCAGCAGCCAAGATTGGAAGAATTCACCCCTCCACTTT
CDR3: CASSQDWKNSPLHF
V: TRBV4-3
J: TRBJ1-6
D: .
size: .

DNA: TGTGCCGTCAGTGACTCCACAGGGGGCTACACCTTC
CDR3: CAVSDSTGGYTF
V: TRBV10-3
J: TRBJ1-2
D: .
size: once

DNA: TGTGCCAGCAGTTACCGAGGGTTTAATGAAAAACTGTTTTTT
CDR3: CASSYRGFNEKLFF
V: TRBV6-2/TRBV6-3
J: TRBJ1-4
D: .
size: few

DNA: TGTGCCAGCAGTCCCGGGAATTCGTACTTC
CDR3: CASSPGNSYF
V: TRBV6-2/TRBV6-3
J: TRBJ2-1
D: .
size: .

DNA: TGCGCCAGCAGCTACAACTCTTTAACCTACAATGAGCAGTCCTTC
CDR3: CASSYNSLTYNEQSF
V: TRBV5-1
J: TRBJ2-1
D: .
size: .

DNA: TGTGCCAGCAGTGTCCCTATAAGACAGGGGCCGGGCTACACCTTC
CDR3: CASSVPIRQGPGYTF
V: TRBV2
J: TRBJ1-2
D: TRBD1
size: .

DNA: TGTGCCAGCAGCCCTCTAAAGCGGGGAAGGAGAGATACGCAGTATTTT
CDR3: CASSPLKRGRRDTQYF
V: TRBV7-3
J: TRBJ2-3
D: TRBD2
size: few

DNA: TGCAGTGCTGGCGGGATCCATCAGCCCCAGCATTTT
CDR3: CSAGGIHQPQHF
V: TRBV20-1
J: TRBJ1-5
D: .
size: few

DNA: TGCAGTGCTAGAGAAGGGACAGGGAACTATGGCTACACCTTC
CDR3: CSAREGTGNYGYTF
V: TRBV20-1
J: TRBJ1-2
D: TRBD1
size: .

DNA: TGTGCCAGCAACATAGTCGGTGGGGACATTCAGTACTTC
CDR3: CASNIVGGDIQYF
V: TRBV2
J: TRBJ2-4
D: .
size: few

DNA: TGCAGTGCCCAACAGGGACAGGGAACAGAGACCCAGTACTTC
CDR3: CSAQQGQGTETQYF
V: TRBV20-1
J: TRBJ2-5
D: TRBD1
size: .

DNA: TGTGCCAGCAGCATAATGGGACAGGGGTACAATGAGCAGTTCTTC
CDR3: CASSIMGQGYNEQFF
V: TRBV9
J: TRBJ2-1
D: TRBD1
size: .

DNA: TGTGCCAGCAGCTTAGACGGGACAGGGGGGTACTATGGCTACACCTTC
CDR3: CASSLDGTGGYYGYTF
V: TRBV11-2
J: TRBJ1-2
D: TRBD1
size: few

DNA: TGCGCCAGCAGCCAAAGAGACGCGGCAACGCATCAGCCCCAGCATTTT
CDR3: CASSQRDAATHQPQHF
V: TRBV4-1
J: TRBJ1-5
D: .
size: .

DNA: TGCAGTGCTAGAGGCGGGTTGAACACTGAAGCTTTCTTT
CDR3: CSARGGLNTEAFF
V: TRBV20-1
J: TRBJ1-1
D: .
size: few

DNA: TGTGCCAGCAGCCTGGACAGGACAACCTACAATGAGCAGTTCTTC
CDR3: CASSLDRTTYNEQFF
V: TRBV3-1
J: TRBJ2-1
D: TRBD1
size: few

DNA: TGTGCCAGCAGCCCCCGGCTCACCGGCACAGATACGCAGTATTTT
CDR3: CASSPRLTGTDTQYF
V: TRBV7-2
J: TRBJ2-3
D: .
size: .

DNA: TGTGCCAGCAGCGTACTAGGGGCTTACGACAGGGACAATGAGCAGTTCTTC
CDR3: CASSVLGAYDRDNEQFF
V: TRBV9
J: TRBJ2-1
D: TRBD1
size: .

DNA: TGTGCCAGCAGCTTAGAAGCGGCGGGGGGAGGCTACGAGCAGTACTTC
CDR3: CASSLEAAGGGYEQYF
V: TRBV7-2
J: TRBJ2-7
D: TRBD2
size: few

DNA: TGCAGTGCTAGAGATGGAAAGGTCTATAGCAATCAGCCCCAGCATTTT
CDR3: CSARDGKVYSNQPQHF
V: TRBV20-1
J: TRBJ1-5
D: .
size: .

DNA: TGCGCCAGCAGCACGAATATGGAGACTAAGTATGGCTACACCTTC
CDR3: CASSTNMETKYGYTF
V: TRBV5-1
J: TRBJ1-2
D: .
size: many

DNA: TGTGCCACCAGTGATTTCGCGGGACAGGGGGAGACCCAGTACTTC
CDR3: CATSDFAGQGETQYF
V: TRBV24-1
J: TRBJ2-5
D: TRBD1
size: .

DNA: TGTGCCAGCAGGGGTTCTCTGGGGACCCCGGGCGGCTATGGCTACACCTTC
CDR3: CASRGSLGTPGGYGYTF
V: TRBV2
J: TRBJ1-2
D: .
size: .

DNA: TGTGCCAGCAGTCCCTCACCAATTGAGACCCAGTACTTC
CDR3: CASSPSPIETQYF
V: TRBV6-5
J: TRBJ2-5
D: .
size: few

DNA: TGTGCCAGTAGTACGTCGGACAGGGGAACCTACGAGCAGTACTTC
CDR3: CASSTSDRGTYEQYF
V: TRBV19
J: TRBJ2-7
D: TRBD1
size: .

DNA: TGTGCCATCGCCCCCCTCGCGGGAAGCAATGAGCAGTTCTTC
CDR3: CAIAPLAGSNEQFF
V: TRBV10-3
J: TRBJ2-1
D: .
size: .

DNA: TGCGCCAGCAGCACGGGGGATACGCAGTATTTT
CDR3: CASSTGDTQYF
V: TRBV5-1
J: TRBJ2-3
D: .
size: .

DNA: TGCGCCAGCAGCTTGAGGGACAGCACAGATACGCAGTATTTT
CDR3: CASSLRDSTDTQYF
V: TRBV5-1
J: TRBJ2-3
D: .
size: few

DNA: TGTGCCAGCAGTTATGGGAATCCCGGAACCGGGGAGCTGTTTTTT
CDR3: CASSYGNPGTGELFF
V: TRBV6-2/TRBV6-3
J: TRBJ2-2
D: .
size: .

DNA: TGCGCCAGCAGCCATCTGGGGGAAGGGTCCTACGAGCAGTACTTC
CDR3: CASSHLGEGSYEQYF
V: TRBV4-3
J: TRBJ2-7
D: .
size: many

DNA: TGTGCCAGCAGCCTCGGCGTGACAGGGGGACGGAAACTGTTTTTT
CDR3: CASSLGVTGGRKLFF
V: TRBV13
J: TRBJ1-4
D: TRBD1
size: .

DNA: TGTGCCAGCGCATCATTCCACTCTGGGGCCAACGTCCTGACTTTC
CDR3: CASASFHSGANVLTF
V: TRBV27
J: TRBJ2-6
D: .
size: .

DNA: TGTGCTAGTGGTGCCTCCCTCCGGACAGTCGACTATGGCTACACCTTC
CDR3: CASGASLRTVDYGYTF
V: TRBV12-5
J: TRBJ1-2
D: .
size: .

DNA: TGCGCCAGCAGCACGCGGACTAGCGGGGGAGGAGAGACCCAGTACTTC
CDR3: CASSTRTSGGGETQYF
V: TRBV5-1
J: TRBJ2-5
D: TRBD2
size: .

DNA: TGTGCTAGTGGTTGGTTACCGGGACAGGGTCCCCGCGAGCAGTACTTC
CDR3: CASGWLPGQGPREQYF
V: TRBV12-5
J: TRBJ2-7
D: TRBD1
size: .

DNA: TGTGCCAGCAGTTACTTCGATACGAACACTGAAGCTTTCTTT
CDR3: CASSYFDTNTEAFF
V: TRBV6-6
J: TRBJ1-1
D: .
size: few

DNA: TGCAGTGCTAGTGTTGGATGGGACAGGAGCTCTTTT
CDR3: CSASVGWDRSSF
V: TRBV20-1
J: TRBJ1-4
D: TRBD1
size: .

DNA: TGTGCCAGCAGGAGGGGTACTTACACCGGGGAGCTGTTTTTT
CDR3: CASRRGTYTGELFF
V: TRBV28
J: TRBJ2-2
D: .
size: .

DNA: TGTGCCAGCAGCCAAACAGGGGTCGGCTATGGCTACACCTTC
CDR3: CASSQTGVGYGYTF
V: TRBV12-3/TRBV12-4
J: TRBJ1-2
D: TRBD1
size: .